This TCR beta chain was captured by sequencing in a study of blood T cell repertoires in COVID-19. This clone was observed a single time. This table comes from immunoSEQ multiplex PCR, and its TCRdb copy is limited to in-frame clones, with some not included. The data show around 230,000 clones, roughly 83% seen once. The CDR3 runs to 13 residues. V was shortened by 3 bases and J by 4 bases, with 9 bases between the two germline ends. Per the germline V gene, CDR1 is ENHRY and CDR2 is SYGVKD. This sequence was found in a man in his forties with acute or convalescent COVID-19. The sequencing input was peripheral blood. V and J are TRBV10-3 and TRBJ1-2; possible D gene TRBD1, 6 bases. The CDR3 DNA reads TGTGCCATCAGTGATGGGACAAGCTATGGCTACACCTTC. Its translation is CAISDGTSYGYTF.